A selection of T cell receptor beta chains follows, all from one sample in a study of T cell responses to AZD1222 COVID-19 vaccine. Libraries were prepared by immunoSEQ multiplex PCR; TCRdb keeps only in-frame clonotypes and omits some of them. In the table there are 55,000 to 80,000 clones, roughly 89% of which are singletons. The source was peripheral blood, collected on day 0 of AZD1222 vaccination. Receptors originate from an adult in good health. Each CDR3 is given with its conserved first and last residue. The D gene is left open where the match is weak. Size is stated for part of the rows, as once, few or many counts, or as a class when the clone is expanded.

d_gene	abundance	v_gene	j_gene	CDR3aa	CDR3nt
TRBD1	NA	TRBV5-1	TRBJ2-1	CASSFAGQGTYNEQFF	TGCGCCAGCAGCTTTGCCGGACAGGGAACGTACAATGAGCAGTTCTTC
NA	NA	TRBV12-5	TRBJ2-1	CASGLSGDEQFF	TGTGCTAGTGGTCTATCGGGGGATGAGCAGTTCTTC
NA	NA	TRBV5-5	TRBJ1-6	CASSLGRNNSPLHF	TGTGCCAGCAGCTTGGGACGGAATAATTCACCCCTCCACTTT
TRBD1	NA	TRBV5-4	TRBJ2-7	CASSLVDRGEQYF	TGTGCCAGCAGCTTGGTGGACAGGGGTGAGCAGTACTTC
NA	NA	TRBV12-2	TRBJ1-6	CASLLTGNYNSPLHF	TGTGCAAGTCTCTTGACAGGGAACTATAATTCACCCCTCCACTTT
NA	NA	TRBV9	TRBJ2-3	CASSVGSRRDTQYF	TGTGCCAGCAGCGTAGGCTCGAGACGGGATACGCAGTATTTT
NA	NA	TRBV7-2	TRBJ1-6	CASSVPLGALHF	TGTGCCAGCAGTGTCCCGCTGGGGGCCCTCCACTTT
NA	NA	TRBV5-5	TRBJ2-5	CASSLGGTQYF	TGTGCCAGCAGCTTGGGTGGGACCCAGTACTTC
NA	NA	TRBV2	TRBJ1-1	CASSEAPFYAEAFF	TGTGCCAGCAGTGAAGCCCCATTCTACGCTGAAGCTTTCTTT
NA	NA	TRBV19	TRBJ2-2	CASSIESAAGELFF	TGTGCCAGTAGTATTGAGTCTGCGGCCGGGGAGCTGTTTTTT
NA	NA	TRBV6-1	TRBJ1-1	CASSEVLVGTEAFF	TGTGCCAGCAGTGAGGTTCTAGTGGGTACTGAAGCTTTCTTT
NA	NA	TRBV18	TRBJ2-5	CASSPSNRRETQYF	TGTGCCAGCTCACCATCGAACAGGAGAGAGACCCAGTACTTC
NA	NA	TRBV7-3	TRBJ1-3	CASRPPSGNTIYF	TGTGCCAGCCGTCCCCCCTCTGGAAACACCATATATTTT
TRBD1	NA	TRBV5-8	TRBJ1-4	CASSSGTGNEKLFF	TGTGCCAGCAGCTCCGGGACAGGGAATGAAAAACTGTTTTTT
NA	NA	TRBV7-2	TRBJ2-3	CASSLGNYGGGGDTQYF	TGTGCCAGCAGCTTGGGGAATTACGGGGGCGGGGGAGATACGCAGTATTTT
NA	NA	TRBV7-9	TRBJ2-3	CASRGTTSMYTQYF	TGTGCCAGCAGGGGGACGACCTCCATGTATACGCAGTATTTT
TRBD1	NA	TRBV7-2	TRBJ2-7	CASSLEGQGSYEQYF	TGTGCCAGCAGCTTAGAGGGACAGGGATCCTACGAGCAGTACTTC
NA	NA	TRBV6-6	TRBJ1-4	CASSAEQGEKLFF	TGTGCCAGCAGTGCCGAACAGGGTGAAAAACTGTTTTTT
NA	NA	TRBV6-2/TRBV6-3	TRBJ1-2	CASSYRGISGYTF	TGTGCCAGCAGTTATAGGGGGATCTCTGGCTACACCTTC
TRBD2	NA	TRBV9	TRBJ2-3	CASSSGTSGVTDTQYF	TGTGCCAGCAGCTCTGGGACTAGCGGGGTGACAGATACGCAGTATTTT
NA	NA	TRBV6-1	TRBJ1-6	CASSHNRNSPLHF	TGTGCCAGCAGTCACAACAGGAATTCACCCCTCCACTTT
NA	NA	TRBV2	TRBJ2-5	CASSGQPQETQYF	TGTGCCAGCAGTGGACAGCCCCAAGAGACCCAGTACTTC
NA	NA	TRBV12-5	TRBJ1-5	CASGFPDLFNQPQHF	TGTGCTAGTGGTTTCCCCGACCTCTTCAATCAGCCCCAGCATTTT
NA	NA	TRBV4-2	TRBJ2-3	CASSARSTRGLSTDTQYF	TGTGCCAGCAGCGCAAGATCGACTAGGGGCCTGAGCACAGATACGCAGTATTTT
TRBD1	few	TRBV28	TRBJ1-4	CASSFGTGVGEKLFF	TGTGCCAGCAGTTTCGGAACAGGGGTGGGTGAAAAACTGTTTTTT